These 25 T cell receptor beta chains were all obtained from the same sample, sequenced in a study of monozygotic twins with inflammatory bowel disease. After re-calling the 5' RACE reads, TCRdb lists one entry per CDR3 protein, DNA absent. This repertoire includes over 130,000 distinct CDR3 sequences. The material sequenced was blood. These receptors all stem from a human donor with ulcerative colitis or Crohn's disease, or a healthy co-twin of an affected twin (not recorded which).

The V call is TRBV30, the J call TRBJ2-1; there is no DNA to check the TCRdb D call of TRBD2. Germline CDR1 reads GTSNPN; CDR2 reads SVGIG (reference sequence). The CDR3 sequence is 13 residues long. CDR3: CAWSPGTSPEQFF.

The chain combines TRBV7-2 with TRBJ1-5; the TCRdb call, TRBD1, lacks DNA for checking. CDR3 length: 15 amino acids. Germline values: CDR1 SGHTA, CDR2 FQGNSA. The CDR3 is CASSLARGPNQPQHF.

The chain has TRBV7-9 and TRBJ2-7; TCRdb picks TRBD1, but there is no DNA to check that call. There are 12 residues in the CDR3. CDR1 and CDR2 (germline): SEHNR, FQNEAQ (reference sequence). CDR3 sequence reads: CATRTDSYEQYF. Filled out from reference TRBV7-9 and TRBJ2-7, the complete variable domain reads DTGVSQNPRHKITKRGQNVTFRCDPISEHNRLYWYRQTLGQGPEFLTYFQNEAQLEKSRLLSDRFSAERPKGSFSTLEIQRTEQGDSAMYLCATRTDSYEQYFGPGTRLTVT.

This chain links TRBV19 with TRBJ1-1. The CDR3 covers 14 residues. Germline V gene sequence: CDR1 LNHDA, CDR2 SQIVND (reference sequence). CDR3 sequence reads: CASSMIRGGNEAFF.

CDR3: CSAEGPAWGPKNIQYF. The rearrangement uses TRBV20-1 and TRBJ2-4; absent DNA, TCRdb's TRBD1 call cannot be checked. The CDR3 spans 16 residues. The V gene's germline CDR1 is DFQATT and CDR2 SNEGSKA (reference sequence).

This chain joins TRBV15 and TRBJ1-5; TCRdb lists TRBD1, though no DNA is available to test this call. CDR1 is LNHNV, CDR2 YYDKDF, per germline (reference sequence). The CDR3 loop spans 16 amino acids. The CDR3 sequence: CATSYNRGGEGQPQHF.

The chain uses TRBV3-1 and TRBJ2-7. Germline V gene sequence: CDR1 LGHDT, CDR2 YNNKEL (reference sequence). CDR3 size: 11 residues. The CDR3: CASSQEYEQYF.

V usage is TRBV20-1 and J usage is TRBJ2-1; TCRdb's D call, TRBD2, is unchecked because there is no DNA. There are 15 residues in the CDR3. The V gene's germline CDR1 is DFQATT and CDR2 SNEGSKA (reference sequence). CDR3 amino acids: CSARVASFTYNEQFF.

The CDR3 here is CASSTTGPTEAFF. The V and J genes are TRBV28 and TRBJ1-1; as DNA is missing, the TRBD1 call by TCRdb cannot be tested. The CDR3 consists of 13 residues. The germline V gene encodes CDR1 MDHEN and CDR2 SYDVKM. The full variable domain, completed using reference TRBV28 and TRBJ1-1, is DVKVTQSSRYLVKRTGEKVFLECVQDMDHENMFWYRQDPGLGLRLIYFSYDVKMKEKGDIPEGYSVSREKKERFSLILESASTNQTSMYLCASSTTGPTEAFFGQGTRLTVV.

V is TRBV7-8 and J is TRBJ1-4; without DNA, the TCRdb call of TRBD1 cannot be checked. Germline V gene sequence: CDR1 SGHVS, CDR2 FQNEAQ. CDR3 length: 17 residues. The CDR3 sequence is CASSLALLGAGDEKLFF.

The chain carries TRBV28 and TRBJ2-7; TCRdb lists TRBD1, though no DNA is available to test this call. CDR1 is MDHEN and CDR2 is SYDVKM in the germline V gene. This CDR3 spans 14 amino acids. The CDR3 loop reads CASSLPSRGYEQYF.

This chain links TRBV19 with TRBJ2-7; lacking DNA, the TRBD1 call made by TCRdb goes unchecked. The CDR3 consists of 14 residues. The V gene's germline CDR1 is LNHDA and CDR2 SQIVND (reference sequence). CDR3 in amino acids: CASSTWDRVSEQYF.

The chain uses TRBV2 and TRBJ1-5; there is no DNA to check the TCRdb D call of TRBD1. The CDR3 is 16 residues long. Per germline, CDR1 SNHLY and CDR2 FYNNEI. This CDR3 reads CASSAGQVWSNQPQHF.

The rearrangement uses TRBV5-1 and TRBJ1-2; no DNA is available, so the TRBD1 call from TCRdb remains unchecked. The CDR3 has 14 residues. Per the germline V gene, CDR1 is SGHRS and CDR2 is YFSETQ. The CDR3 loop reads CASSATTVNYGYTF.

The chain employs TRBV20-1 and TRBJ2-1; TCRdb picks TRBD2, but there is no DNA to check that call. Germline V CDR1 and CDR2: DFQATT, SNEGSKA (reference sequence). The CDR3 is made up of 18 amino acids. CDR3 loop: CSARDEVIAGALGNEQFF.

J is TRBJ2-1 and V is TRBV6-5; TCRdb gives TRBD1 as the D gene, but with no DNA this cannot be confirmed. This CDR3 comprises 14 residues. Per the germline V gene, CDR1 is MNHEY and CDR2 is SVGAGI. CDR3: CASSFLNPGIEQFF.

The chain has TRBV20-1 and TRBJ2-7; the TCRdb call, TRBD1, lacks DNA for checking. The length of the CDR3 is 14 residues. Germline CDR1 and CDR2: DFQATT and SNEGSKA (reference sequence). The CDR3 protein is CSAVSPGQRNEQYF.

The chain carries TRBV20-1 and TRBJ1-5. The CDR3 runs 12 residues. The germline V gene encodes CDR1 DFQATT and CDR2 SNEGSKA (reference sequence). CDR3: CSASRSEQPQHF.

V gene TRBV20-1 combines with J gene TRBJ1-6. Looked up from germline, CDR1 is DFQATT and CDR2 is SNEGSKA (reference sequence). The CDR3 totals 13 residues. The CDR3 spells CSALGPYNSPLHF.

The chain employs TRBV12-3 or TRBV12-4 and TRBJ2-7; lacking DNA, the TRBD2 call made by TCRdb goes unchecked. The CDR3 consists of 14 residues. The CDR3 sequence: CASSFQTRRDEQYF.

The rearrangement joins TRBV24-1 to TRBJ2-3; checking the TCRdb D call of TRBD1 is not possible without DNA. The CDR3 is 15 amino acids. The V gene's germline CDR1 is KGHDR and CDR2 SFDVKD. The CDR3 sequence is CATSDFSGDTDTQYF.

The CDR3 protein is CASSPGRGTLAKNIQYF. This sequence joins TRBV19 and TRBJ2-4; the TCRdb D gene call, TRBD1, has no DNA to confirm it. The CDR3 length is 17 residues. Germline V gene lookup returns CDR1 LNHDA and CDR2 SQIVND (reference sequence).

This sequence joins TRBV18 and TRBJ2-5; as DNA is missing, the TRBD1 call by TCRdb cannot be tested. This CDR3 is 16 amino acids long. Germline V gene lookup returns CDR1 KGHSH and CDR2 LQKENI. CDR3 sequence: CASSPRDRTFEETQYF.

The chain links TRBV20-1 to TRBJ1-5; TCRdb's D gene call, TRBD1, goes unchecked for lack of DNA. The CDR3 totals 17 residues. Germline V gene data show CDR1 as DFQATT and CDR2 as SNEGSKA (reference sequence). The CDR3 spells CSARGDRGRLSNQPQHF.

This chain links TRBV29-1 with TRBJ2-3; TCRdb's D call, TRBD2, is unchecked because there is no DNA. CDR1 is SQVTM and CDR2 is ANQGSEA in the germline V gene. This CDR3 is built from 16 residues. The CDR3 loop is CSVAPTSGGPGDTQYF.